These 12 T cell receptor beta chains share one sample of origin, sequenced in a study of blood T cell repertoires in COVID-19. The protocol was immunoSEQ multiplex PCR, while the TCRdb copy is restricted to in-frame clones and leaves out a portion. The data hold approximately 230,000 clones, with 80% to 85% observed a single time. Source material: peripheral blood. These receptors all come from a man aged 25-45 years with active or convalescent COVID-19.

V gene TRBV6-6 combines with J gene TRBJ1-1; the D gene is possibly TRBD1 (5 bases). CDR1 is MNHNY, CDR2 SVGAGI, per germline (reference sequence). The germline V and J ends were trimmed by 2 bases and 4 bases, with 11 bases remaining between them. CDR3 length: 14 residues. CDR3 loop: CASSYGVGVTEAFF. The CDR3 DNA reads as TGTGCCAGCAGTTACGGTGTAGGGGTCACTGAAGCTTTCTTT.

The chain carries TRBV7-2 and TRBJ2-1, with TRBD1 matching over 8 bases. CDR3 length: 14 residues. With V trimmed by 8 bases and J by 7 bases, 10 bases remained unmatched. CDR1 and CDR2 (germline): SGHTA, FQGNSA. The CDR3 DNA reads TGTGCCAGCGGACGGCAGGGGGCGCGAAATGAGCAGTTCTTC. Translating gives CASGRQGARNEQFF.

The chain combines TRBV18 with TRBJ2-1, with TRBD2 matching over 7 bases. Germline V gene lookup returns CDR1 KGHSH and CDR2 LQKENI. This CDR3 comprises 13 residues. The J segment lost 5 bases and the V segment lost 3 bases, leaving 1 base of the junction unmatched. The CDR3 here is CASSPGTNNEQFF. DNA for the CDR3: TGTGCCAGCTCACCCGGGACTAACAATGAGCAGTTCTTC.

This chain uses TRBV7-2 with TRBJ1-1; D unresolved. Trimming shortened V by 6 bases and J by 0 bases, and 11 bases separated the two germline ends. The CDR3 runs 14 residues. Germline V lookup: CDR1 SGHTA, CDR2 FQGNSA. CDR3 residues: CASSYGLMNTEAFF. CDR3 DNA: TGTGCCAGCAGTTATGGACTCATGAACACTGAAGCTTTCTTT.

This chain links TRBV4-3 with TRBJ2-1; D may be TRBD2 (5 bases). The ends were cut back, 4 bases at V and 7 bases at J, with 11 bases in the middle. The CDR3 has 13 amino acids. Germline V gene sequence: CDR1 LGHNA, CDR2 YSLEER. The CDR3 is CASSLLGKNEQFF. DNA for the CDR3: TGCGCCAGCAGCCTACTAGGGAAAAATGAGCAGTTCTTC.

The rearrangement links TRBV13 to TRBJ1-6; weak D call: TRBD1 (5 bases). The CDR3 covers 18 residues. Germline V gene lookup returns CDR1 PRHDT and CDR2 FYEKMQ (reference sequence). Trimming pared 5 bases from V and 0 bases from J, leaving 17 bases between. This CDR3 reads CASSPPPRGGSYNSPLHF. Written as DNA, the CDR3 is TGTGCCAGCAGCCCACCCCCACGGGGGGGCTCCTATAATTCACCCCTCCACTTT.

The V gene is TRBV18, the J gene TRBJ2-3; 11 positions agree with TRBD2. With V trimmed by 0 bases and J by 1 base, 0 bases remained unmatched. The CDR3 has 16 residues. Germline V gives CDR1 KGHSH, CDR2 LQKENI. The CDR3 coding sequence is TGTGCCAGCTCACCACCGGGACTAGCGGGCACAGATACGCAGTATTTT. Residues: CASSPPGLAGTDTQYF.

J is TRBJ2-7 and V is TRBV10-3; 14 bases are a match to TRBD2. CDR1 and CDR2 from the germline V gene are ENHRY and SYGVKD. J lost 5 bases, V lost 10 bases, and 1 base had no gene match. This CDR3 region has 12 residues. CDR3 sequence reads: CATGLAGDEQYF. The CDR3 DNA follows: TGTGCCACGGGACTAGCGGGAGACGAGCAGTACTTC.

The chain has TRBV4-1 and TRBJ2-1; 9 positions agree with TRBD2. The germline CDR1 and CDR2 sequences are MGHRA and YSYEKL. With V trimmed by 1 base and J by 5 bases, 6 bases remained unmatched. The CDR3 runs to 16 residues. CDR3 amino acids: CASSQGGAGGHNEQFF. CDR3 bases: TGCGCCAGCAGCCAAGGAGGAGCGGGAGGACACAATGAGCAGTTCTTC.

The chain recombines TRBV9 with TRBJ2-7; D may be TRBD1 (6 bases). CDR3 size: 14 residues. From germline, CDR1 is SGDLS and CDR2 YYNGEE. Trimming pared 0 bases from V and 7 bases from J, leaving 14 bases between. Written as DNA, the CDR3 is TGTGCCAGCAGCGTAGCTGGTAGGGGGAGTGAGCAGTACTTC. This encodes CASSVAGRGSEQYF.

This clone was recorded only once. The rearrangement links TRBV28 to TRBJ1-1; D is perhaps TRBD1 (5 bases). The CDR3 spans 13 residues. V gave up 7 bases and J gave up 4 bases, with 13 bases separating them. Germline values: CDR1 MDHEN, CDR2 SYDVKM. DNA for the CDR3: TGTGCCAGCAACCCTCAGGGTGGCACTGAAGCTTTCTTT. Its translation is CASNPQGGTEAFF.

The chain combines TRBV5-1 with TRBJ1-1; 8 bases line up with TRBD1. CDR3 length equals 13 residues. The ends lost 4 bases at V and 3 bases at J; junction bases unmatched: 2. Germline CDR1 and CDR2: SGHRS and YFSETQ. CDR3 region: CASSPTGDTEAFF. The CDR3 nucleotides read TGCGCCAGCAGCCCGACAGGGGACACTGAAGCTTTCTTT. Looking up the rest from reference TRBV5-1 and TRBJ1-1 gives the full variable domain: KAGVTQTPRYLIKTRGQQVTLSCSPISGHRSVSWYQQTPGQGLQFLFEYFSETQRNKGNFPGRFSGRQFSNSRSEMNVSTLELGDSALYLCASSPTGDTEAFFGQGTRLTVV.